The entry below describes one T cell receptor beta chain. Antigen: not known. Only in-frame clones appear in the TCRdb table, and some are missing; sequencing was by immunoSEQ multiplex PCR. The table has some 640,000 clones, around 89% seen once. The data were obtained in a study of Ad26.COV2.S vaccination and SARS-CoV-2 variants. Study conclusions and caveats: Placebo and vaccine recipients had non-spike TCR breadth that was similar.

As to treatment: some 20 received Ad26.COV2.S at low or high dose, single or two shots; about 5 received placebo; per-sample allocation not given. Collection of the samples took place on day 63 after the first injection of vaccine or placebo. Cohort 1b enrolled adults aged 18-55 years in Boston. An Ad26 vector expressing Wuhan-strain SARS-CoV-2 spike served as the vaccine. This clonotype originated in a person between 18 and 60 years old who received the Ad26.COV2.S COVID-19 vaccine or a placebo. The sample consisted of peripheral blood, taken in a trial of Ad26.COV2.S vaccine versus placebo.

Here the CDR3 DNA reads TGTGCCAGCAGAGGGCTACTCGAGACCCAGTACTTC. Protein: CASRGLLETQYF. The chain has TRBV12-3 or TRBV12-4 and TRBJ2-5; D remains unclear. V was cut by 6 bases and J by 5 bases, with 10 bases left in between. This CDR3 is built from 12 residues.